These 3 T cell receptor beta chains were sequenced from one sample in a study of CD8 T cells in ankylosing spondylitis. Regarding the study as a whole: Characteristic of ankylosing spondylitis blood, it appeared, was a TCR beta motif comprising eight highly homologous variants.

The antigens of these receptors remain unknown. MiXCR, applied by TCRdb to the 5' RACE reads, yields one record per CDR3 protein. The repertoire holds fewer than 400,000 distinct CDR3 sequences, with 6.5% to 10% as singletons. The sequenced sample was blood, either unsorted or a sorted T cell fraction (not recorded which). The receptor set was obtained from a male donor with ankylosing spondylitis.

This clonotype was counted only a few times. CDR3 nucleotides: TGCGCCAGCAGCGGGATTCAGGGCTCCGGGGAGCTGTTTTTT. Protein product: CASSGIQGSGELFF. The chain combines TRBV5-1 with TRBJ2-2; TRBD1 might be the D (5 bases). This CDR3 contains 14 residues. The V gene lost 4 bases and the J gene lost 6 bases, with 13 bases spanning the gap. Germline V gives CDR1 SGHRS, CDR2 YFSETQ.

The chain employs TRBV6-2 or TRBV6-3 and TRBJ2-5; D is perhaps TRBD1 or TRBD2 (5 bases each). Germline assignment: CDR1 MNHEY and CDR2 SVGEGT. The CDR3 covers 16 residues. Deletions cut 5 bases from V and 1 base from J, with 17 bases between. CDR3 sequence: CASSDPPGTIQETQYF. In nucleotides, the CDR3 is TGTGCCAGCAGTGACCCTCCCGGGACCATCCAAGAGACCCAGTACTTC.

The chain employs TRBV14 and TRBJ1-5, with D possibly matching TRBD1 (5 bases). The CDR3 contains 12 residues. The germline V and J ends were trimmed by 5 bases and 7 bases, with 9 bases remaining between them. The germline V gene encodes CDR1 SGHDN and CDR2 FVKESK. DNA for the CDR3: TGTGCCAGCAGCTCAGGGTCCCAGCCCCAGCATTTT. Protein product: CASSSGSQPQHF.